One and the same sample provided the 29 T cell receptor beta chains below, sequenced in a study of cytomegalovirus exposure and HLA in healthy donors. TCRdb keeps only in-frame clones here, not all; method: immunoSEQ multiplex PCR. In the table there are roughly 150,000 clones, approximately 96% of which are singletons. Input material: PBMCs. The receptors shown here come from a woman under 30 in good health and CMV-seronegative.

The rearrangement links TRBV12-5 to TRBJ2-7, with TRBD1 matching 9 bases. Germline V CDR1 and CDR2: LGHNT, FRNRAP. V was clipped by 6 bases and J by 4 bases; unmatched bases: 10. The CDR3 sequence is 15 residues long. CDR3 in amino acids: CASGPATGGSYEQYF. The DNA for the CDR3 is TGTGCTAGTGGCCCGGCTACAGGGGGCTCGTACGAGCAGTACTTC.

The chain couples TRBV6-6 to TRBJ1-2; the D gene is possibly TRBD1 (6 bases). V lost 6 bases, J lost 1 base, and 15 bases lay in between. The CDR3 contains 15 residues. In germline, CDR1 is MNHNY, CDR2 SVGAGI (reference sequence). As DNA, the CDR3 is TGTGCCAGCAGCCCCGGGACACCTCTTAACTATGGCTACACCTTC. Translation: CASSPGTPLNYGYTF.

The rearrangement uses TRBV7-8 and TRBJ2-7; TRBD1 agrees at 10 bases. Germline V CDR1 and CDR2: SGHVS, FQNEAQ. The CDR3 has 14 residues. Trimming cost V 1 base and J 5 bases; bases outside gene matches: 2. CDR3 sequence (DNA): TGTGCCAGCAGCTTAGTAGACAGGGGGCACGAGCAGTACTTC. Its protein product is CASSLVDRGHEQYF.

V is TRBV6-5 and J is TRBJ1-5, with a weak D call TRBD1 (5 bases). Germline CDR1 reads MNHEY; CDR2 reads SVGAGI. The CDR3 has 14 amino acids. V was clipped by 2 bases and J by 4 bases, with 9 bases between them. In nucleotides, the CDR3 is TGTGCCAGCAGTTACGCTCAGGGTAATCAGCCCCAGCATTTT. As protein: CASSYAQGNQPQHF.

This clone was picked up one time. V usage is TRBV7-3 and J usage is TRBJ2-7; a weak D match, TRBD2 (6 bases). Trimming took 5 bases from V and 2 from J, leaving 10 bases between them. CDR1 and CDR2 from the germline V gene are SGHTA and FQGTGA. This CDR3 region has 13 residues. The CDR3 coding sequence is TGTGCCAGCAGCCCGGGGAGGACCTACGAGCAGTACTTC. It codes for CASSPGRTYEQYF. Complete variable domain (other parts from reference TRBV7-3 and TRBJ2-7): GAGVSQTPSNKVTEKGKYVELRCDPISGHTALYWYRQSLGQGPEFLIYFQGTGAADDSGLPNDRFFAVRPEGSVSTLKIQRTERGDSAVYLCASSPGRTYEQYFGPGTRLTVT.

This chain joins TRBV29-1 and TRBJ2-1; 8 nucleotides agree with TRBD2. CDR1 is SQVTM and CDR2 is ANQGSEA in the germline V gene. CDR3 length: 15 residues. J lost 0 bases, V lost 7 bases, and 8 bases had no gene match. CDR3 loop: CSAGAGASSYNEQFF. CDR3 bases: TGCAGCGCCGGAGCGGGGGCGAGCTCCTACAATGAGCAGTTCTTC.

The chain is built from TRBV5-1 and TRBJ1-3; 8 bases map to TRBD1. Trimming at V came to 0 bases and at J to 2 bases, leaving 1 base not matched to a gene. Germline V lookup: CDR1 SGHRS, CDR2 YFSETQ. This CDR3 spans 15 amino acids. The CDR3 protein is CASSLGGQAGNTIYF. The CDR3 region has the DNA TGCGCCAGCAGCTTGGGGGGACAGGCTGGAAACACCATATATTTT.

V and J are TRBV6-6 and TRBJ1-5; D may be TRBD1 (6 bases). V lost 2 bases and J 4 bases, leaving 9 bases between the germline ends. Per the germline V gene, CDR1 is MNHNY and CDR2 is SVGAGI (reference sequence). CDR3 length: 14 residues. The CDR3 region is CASSYVRGNQPQHF. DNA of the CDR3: TGTGCCAGCAGTTACGTCAGGGGTAATCAGCCCCAGCATTTT.

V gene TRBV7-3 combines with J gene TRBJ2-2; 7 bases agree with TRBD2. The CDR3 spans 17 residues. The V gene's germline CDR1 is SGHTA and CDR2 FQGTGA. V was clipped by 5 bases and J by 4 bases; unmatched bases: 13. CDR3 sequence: CASSPAPWGGSTGELFF. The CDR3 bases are TGTGCCAGCAGCCCGGCCCCATGGGGGGGGAGCACCGGGGAGCTGTTTTTT.

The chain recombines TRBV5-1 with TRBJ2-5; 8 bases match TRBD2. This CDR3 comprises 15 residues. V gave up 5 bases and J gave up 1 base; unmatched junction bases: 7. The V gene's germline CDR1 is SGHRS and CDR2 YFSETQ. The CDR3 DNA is TGCGCCAGCAGTCGTCTCCGGGGGGGCCAAGAGACCCAGTACTTC. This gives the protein CASSRLRGGQETQYF.

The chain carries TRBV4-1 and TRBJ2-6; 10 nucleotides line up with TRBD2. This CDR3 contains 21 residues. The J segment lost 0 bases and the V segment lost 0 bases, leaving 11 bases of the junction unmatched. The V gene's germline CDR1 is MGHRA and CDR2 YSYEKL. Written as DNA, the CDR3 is TGCGCCAGCAGCCAAGAAGGGCTAGCGGGGGTGTTGGACTCTGGGGCCAACGTCCTGACTTTC. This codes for CASSQEGLAGVLDSGANVLTF.

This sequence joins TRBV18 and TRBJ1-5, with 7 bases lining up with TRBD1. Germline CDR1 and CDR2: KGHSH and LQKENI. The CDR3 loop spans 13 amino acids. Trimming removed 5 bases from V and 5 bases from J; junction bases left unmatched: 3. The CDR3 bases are TGTGCCAGCTCAAGGGACAGTGATCAGCCCCAGCATTTT. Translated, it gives CASSRDSDQPQHF.

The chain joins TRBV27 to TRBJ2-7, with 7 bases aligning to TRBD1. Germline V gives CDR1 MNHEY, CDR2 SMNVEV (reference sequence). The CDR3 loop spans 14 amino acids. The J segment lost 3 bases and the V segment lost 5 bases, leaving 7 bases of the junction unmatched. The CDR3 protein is CASSTTGISYEQYF. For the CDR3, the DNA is TGTGCCAGCAGTACGACAGGGATCAGCTACGAGCAGTACTTC.

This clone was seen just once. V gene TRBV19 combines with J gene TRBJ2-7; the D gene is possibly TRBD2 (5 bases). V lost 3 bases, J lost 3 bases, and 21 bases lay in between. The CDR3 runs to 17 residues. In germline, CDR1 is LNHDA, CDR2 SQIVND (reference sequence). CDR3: CASSIYAAVGSLYEQYF. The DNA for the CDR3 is TGTGCCAGTAGTATCTACGCAGCGGTGGGGAGTCTCTACGAGCAGTACTTC.

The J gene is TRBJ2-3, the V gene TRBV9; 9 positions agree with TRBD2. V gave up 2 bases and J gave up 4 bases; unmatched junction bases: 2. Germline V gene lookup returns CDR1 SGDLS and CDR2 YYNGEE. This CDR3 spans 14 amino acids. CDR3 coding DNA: TGTGCCAGCAGCGTGAGCGGGGGGTCAGATACGCAGTATTTT. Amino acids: CASSVSGGSDTQYF.

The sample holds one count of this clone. CDR3 sequence: CASSPAASNYGYTF. CDR3 nucleotides: TGTGCCAGTAGTCCAGCGGCCTCAAACTATGGCTACACCTTC. This chain links TRBV19 with TRBJ1-2; D remains ambiguous. The germline gives CDR1 LNHDA, CDR2 SQIVND (reference sequence). With 5 bases removed from V and 2 bases from J, the gap between germline ends came to 12 bases. This CDR3 contains 14 residues.

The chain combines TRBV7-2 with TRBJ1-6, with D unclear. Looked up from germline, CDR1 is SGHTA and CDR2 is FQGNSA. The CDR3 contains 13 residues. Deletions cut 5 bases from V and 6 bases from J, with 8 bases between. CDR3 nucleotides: TGTGCCAGCAGCCCCCGGGGTAATTCACCCCTCCACTTT. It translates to CASSPRGNSPLHF.

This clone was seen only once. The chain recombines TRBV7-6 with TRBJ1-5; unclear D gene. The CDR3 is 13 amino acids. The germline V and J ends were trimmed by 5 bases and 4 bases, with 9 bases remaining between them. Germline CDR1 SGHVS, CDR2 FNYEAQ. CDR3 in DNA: TGTGCCAGCAGCCGCGGTCCTAATCAGCCCCAGCATTTT. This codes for CASSRGPNQPQHF.

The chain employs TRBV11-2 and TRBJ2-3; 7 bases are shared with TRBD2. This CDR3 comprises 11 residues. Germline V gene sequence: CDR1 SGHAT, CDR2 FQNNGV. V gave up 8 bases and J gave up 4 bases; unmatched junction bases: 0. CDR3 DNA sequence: TGTGCCAGCCGGGGGGCAGATACGCAGTATTTT. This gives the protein CASRGADTQYF.

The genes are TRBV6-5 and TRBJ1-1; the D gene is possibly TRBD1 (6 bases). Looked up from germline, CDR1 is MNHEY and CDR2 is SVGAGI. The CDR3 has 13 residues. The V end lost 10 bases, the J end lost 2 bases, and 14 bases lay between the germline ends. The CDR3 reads CATQDRQNTEAFF. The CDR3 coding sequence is TGTGCCACCCAGGACAGACAAAACACTGAAGCTTTCTTT.

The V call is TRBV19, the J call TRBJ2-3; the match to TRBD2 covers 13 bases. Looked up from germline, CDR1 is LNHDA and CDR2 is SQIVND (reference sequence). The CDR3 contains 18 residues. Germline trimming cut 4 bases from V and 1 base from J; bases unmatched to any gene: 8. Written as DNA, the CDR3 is TGTGCCAGTAGTACCCTACGACTAGCGGGGGGACGCACAGATACGCAGTATTTT. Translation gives CASSTLRLAGGRTDTQYF.

CDR3 nucleotide sequence: TGCGCCAGCAGCCAAGAGGGGCAACGGGGGGATACGCAGTATTTT. This codes for CASSQEGQRGDTQYF. V and J are TRBV4-1 and TRBJ2-3, with D possibly TRBD2 on 6 matching bases. Trimming removed 0 bases at V and 6 bases at J, with 13 bases between. This CDR3 region has 15 residues. Germline loops: CDR1 MGHRA, CDR2 YSYEKL.

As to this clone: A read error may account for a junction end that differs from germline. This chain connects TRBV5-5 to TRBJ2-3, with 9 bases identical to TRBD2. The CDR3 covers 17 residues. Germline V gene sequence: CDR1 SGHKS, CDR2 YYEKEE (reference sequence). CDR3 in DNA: TGTGCCAGCAGTTTGGGGTCTAGCGGGGCGTTGGGGGATACGCAGTATTTT. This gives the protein CASSLGSSGALGDTQYF.

The CDR3 DNA follows: TGTGCCAGCGGGGACAGACCCACAGATACGCAGTATTTT. Translated, it gives CASGDRPTDTQYF. V is TRBV6-1 and J is TRBJ2-3; 7 nucleotides line up with TRBD1. Germline assignment: CDR1 MNHNS and CDR2 SASEGT. With 8 bases clipped from V and 2 bases from J, the junction kept 4 bases outside the gene matches. The CDR3 has 13 amino acids.

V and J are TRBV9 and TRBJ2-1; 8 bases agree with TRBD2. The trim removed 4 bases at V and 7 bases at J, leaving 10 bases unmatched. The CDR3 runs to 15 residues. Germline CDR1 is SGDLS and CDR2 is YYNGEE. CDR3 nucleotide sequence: TGTGCCAGCAGCTCAGCGGGGGCAAGGGAGAATGAGCAGTTCTTC. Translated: CASSSAGARENEQFF. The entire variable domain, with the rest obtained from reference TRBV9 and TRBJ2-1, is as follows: DSGVTQTPKHLITATGQRVTLRCSPRSGDLSVYWYQQSLDQGLQFLIQYYNGEERAKGNILERFSAQQFPDLHSELNLSSLELGDSALYFCASSSAGARENEQFFGPGTRLTVL.

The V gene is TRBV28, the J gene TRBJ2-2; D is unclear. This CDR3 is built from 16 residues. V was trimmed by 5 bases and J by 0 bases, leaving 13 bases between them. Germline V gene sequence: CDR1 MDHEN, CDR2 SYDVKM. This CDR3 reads CASSRHPPPNTGELFF. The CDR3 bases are TGTGCCAGCAGTAGACACCCGCCGCCGAACACCGGGGAGCTGTTTTTT.

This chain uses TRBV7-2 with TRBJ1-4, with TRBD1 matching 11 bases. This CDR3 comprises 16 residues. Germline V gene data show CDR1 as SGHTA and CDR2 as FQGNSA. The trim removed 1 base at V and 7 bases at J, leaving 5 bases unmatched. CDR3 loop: CASSLGGQGAGEKLFF. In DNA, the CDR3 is TGTGCCAGCAGCTTAGGAGGACAGGGGGCGGGTGAAAAACTGTTTTTT.

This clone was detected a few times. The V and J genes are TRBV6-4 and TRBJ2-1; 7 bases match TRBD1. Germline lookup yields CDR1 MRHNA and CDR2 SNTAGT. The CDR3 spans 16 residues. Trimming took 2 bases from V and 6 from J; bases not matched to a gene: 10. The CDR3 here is CASSDRQGSTVNEQFF. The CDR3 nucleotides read TGTGCCAGCAGTGACCGACAGGGATCGACGGTCAATGAGCAGTTCTTC.

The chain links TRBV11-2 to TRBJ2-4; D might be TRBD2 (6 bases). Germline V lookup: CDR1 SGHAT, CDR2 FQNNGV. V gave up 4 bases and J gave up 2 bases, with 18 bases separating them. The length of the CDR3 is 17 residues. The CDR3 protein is CASSYGPGVGTKNIQYF. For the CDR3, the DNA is TGTGCCAGCAGCTACGGGCCGGGGGTTGGCACCAAAAACATTCAGTACTTC.